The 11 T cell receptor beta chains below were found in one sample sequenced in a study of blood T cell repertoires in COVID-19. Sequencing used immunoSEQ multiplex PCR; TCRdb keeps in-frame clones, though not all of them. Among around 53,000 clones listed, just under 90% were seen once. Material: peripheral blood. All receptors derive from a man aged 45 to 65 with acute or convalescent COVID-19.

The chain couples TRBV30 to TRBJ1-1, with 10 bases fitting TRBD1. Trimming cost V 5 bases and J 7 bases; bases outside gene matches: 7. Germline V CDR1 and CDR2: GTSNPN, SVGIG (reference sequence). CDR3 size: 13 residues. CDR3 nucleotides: TGTGCCTGGCAACCGGGACAGGGGATTGAAGCTTTCTTT. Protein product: CAWQPGQGIEAFF.

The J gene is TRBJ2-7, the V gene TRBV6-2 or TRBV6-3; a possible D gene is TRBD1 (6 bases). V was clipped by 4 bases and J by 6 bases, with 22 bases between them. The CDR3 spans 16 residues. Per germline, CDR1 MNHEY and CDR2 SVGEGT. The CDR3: CASSWGLSQGYGEQYF. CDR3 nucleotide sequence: TGTGCCAGCAGTTGGGGGCTGTCACAGGGTTATGGCGAGCAGTACTTC.

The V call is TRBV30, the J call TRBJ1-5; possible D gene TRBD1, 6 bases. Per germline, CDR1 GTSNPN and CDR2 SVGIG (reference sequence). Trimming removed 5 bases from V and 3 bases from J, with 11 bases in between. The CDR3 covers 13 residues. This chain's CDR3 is CAWDTGNNQPQHF. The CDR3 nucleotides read TGTGCCTGGGATACAGGGAACAATCAGCCCCAGCATTTT.

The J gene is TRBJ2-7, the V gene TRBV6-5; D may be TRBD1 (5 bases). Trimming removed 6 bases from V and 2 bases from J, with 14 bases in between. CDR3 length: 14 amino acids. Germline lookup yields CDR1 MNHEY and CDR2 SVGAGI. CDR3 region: CASRLSRATYEQYF. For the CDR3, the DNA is TGTGCCAGCAGACTCTCCAGGGCAACCTACGAGCAGTACTTC.

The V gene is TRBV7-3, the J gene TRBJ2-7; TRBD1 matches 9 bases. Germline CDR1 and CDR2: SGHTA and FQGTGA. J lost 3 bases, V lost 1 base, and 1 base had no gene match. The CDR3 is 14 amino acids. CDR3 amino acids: CASSLMGQGYEQYF. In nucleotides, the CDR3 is TGTGCCAGCAGCTTAATGGGACAGGGCTACGAGCAGTACTTC.

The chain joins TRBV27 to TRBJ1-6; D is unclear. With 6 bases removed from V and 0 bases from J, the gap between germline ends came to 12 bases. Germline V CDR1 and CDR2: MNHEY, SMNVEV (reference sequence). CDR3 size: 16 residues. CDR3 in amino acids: CASRPLWSSYNSPLHF. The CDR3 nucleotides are TGTGCCAGCAGACCCCTTTGGAGCTCCTATAATTCACCCCTCCACTTT.

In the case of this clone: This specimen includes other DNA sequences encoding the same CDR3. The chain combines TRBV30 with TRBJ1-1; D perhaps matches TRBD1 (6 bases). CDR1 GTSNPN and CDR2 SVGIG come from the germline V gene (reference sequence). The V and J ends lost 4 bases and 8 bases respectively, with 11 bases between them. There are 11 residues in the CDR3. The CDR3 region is CAWMTGREAFF. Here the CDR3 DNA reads TGTGCCTGGATGACAGGAAGGGAAGCTTTCTTT.

CDR3 DNA: TGTGCCAGCAGTTTATTCCCACCGACACTTAATGAGCAGTTCTTC. Translated: CASSLFPPTLNEQFF. This rearrangement joins TRBV27 to TRBJ2-1; D uncertain. The V end was cut by 1 base, the J end by 7 bases, with 14 bases between. The CDR3 spans 15 residues. Germline V gene lookup returns CDR1 MNHEY and CDR2 SMNVEV (reference sequence).

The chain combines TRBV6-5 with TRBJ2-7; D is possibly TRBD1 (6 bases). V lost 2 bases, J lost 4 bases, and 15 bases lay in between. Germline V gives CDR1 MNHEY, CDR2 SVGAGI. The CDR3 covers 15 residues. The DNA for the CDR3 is TGTGCCAGCAGTTACGGCACCTCAGGGGTGTACGAGCAGTACTTC. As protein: CASSYGTSGVYEQYF.

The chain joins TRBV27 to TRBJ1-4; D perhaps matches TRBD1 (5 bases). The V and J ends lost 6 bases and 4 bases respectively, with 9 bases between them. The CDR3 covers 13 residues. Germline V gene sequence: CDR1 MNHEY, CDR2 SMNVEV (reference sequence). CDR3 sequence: CASRGHGNEKLFF. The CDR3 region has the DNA TGTGCCAGCAGAGGACATGGTAATGAAAAACTGTTTTTT.

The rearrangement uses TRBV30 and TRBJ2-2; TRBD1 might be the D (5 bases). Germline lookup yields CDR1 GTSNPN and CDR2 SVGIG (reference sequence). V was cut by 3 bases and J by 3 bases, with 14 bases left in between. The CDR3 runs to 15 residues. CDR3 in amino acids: CAWRGPGRYTGELFF. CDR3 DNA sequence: TGTGCCTGGAGGGGGCCAGGGCGATACACCGGGGAGCTGTTTTTT.